This entry concerns a single T cell receptor (beta chain). Its antigen remains unknown. This sample is drawn from a study of T cell responses to AZD1222 COVID-19 vaccine. Study-level results: Spike was spanned by vaccine-associated CD4 TCRs, with dominance at 160-218 and 743-854. Clonal diversity was possibly underestimated, and white British individuals and females predominated among donors. Variant regions that are unmutated are reportedly the target of nearly half of spike-specific TCRs. The study found Spike-specific TCR breadth and depth rose after two AZD1222 doses.

With 3 bases removed from V and 4 bases from J, the gap between germline ends came to 12 bases. This CDR3 is 14 amino acids long. The V gene's germline CDR1 is SGHDN and CDR2 FVKESK. The assay was immunoSEQ multiplex PCR, and TCRdb's table has in-frame clones only and misses some. The sample lists about 140,000 clones; around 90% were seen once. The sequencing used peripheral blood, collected 28 days after the second AZD1222 dose. This TCR was recovered from an adult who received the AZD1222 COVID-19 vaccine. The chain uses TRBV14 and TRBJ2-5; D uncertain. The CDR3 nucleotides are TGTGCCAGCAGCCAGATAGGCTCCGGAGAGACCCAGTACTTC. Translation: CASSQIGSGETQYF.